This TCR beta chain was profiled in a study of blood T cells in healthy people across ages. On this clonotype itself: Its target is unknown.

V was cut by 1 base and J by 9 bases, with 16 bases left in between. The CDR3 is 15 amino acids. CDR1 and CDR2 from the germline V gene are DFQATT and SNEGSKA (reference sequence). Primed by a sample-barcoded 5' primer and a J-beta primer mix, a second PCR proceeded for roughly 7 to 12 cycles. Each cDNA molecule carried a tag from a template-switch adaptor that contained 12 random nucleotides. Researchers report that each sample yielded at least 2.5 million CDR3-containing paired-end reads. TCRdb itself ran the 5' RACE reads through MiXCR, one entry per CDR3 protein. Of approximately 1,100,000 distinct CDR3 sequences in the sample, under 55% were seen once. Findings and limits, study-wide: Bulk PBMC profiling left naive and antigen-experienced comparisons inconclusive.

This chain links TRBV20-1 with TRBJ1-6; tentative D call: TRBD1 (5 bases). This TCR derives from an older woman in good health. Material for sequencing was blood. Written as DNA, the CDR3 is TGCAGTGCTAGAGTCGGGTCCAGGGAAAGTTCACCCCTCCACTTT. Residues: CSARVGSRESSPLHF.